This T cell receptor (beta chain) is from a study of healthy donors' naive CD4 and CD8 T cells. Study background: TCR alpha primers covered all functional IMGT alpha gene variants. Findings and limits, study-wide: Negatively charged CDR3s marked CD8+ lineage; positively charged CDR3s marked CD4+ lineage. Most V and J genes were reportedly biased between naive CD4+ and CD8+ cells.

Points on this clonotype: Its antigen is as yet unknown.

CD4+CD8-CD45RO-CD45RA+ cells were naive CD4+; CD8+CD4-CD45RA+CD27bright cells were naive CD8+. Trimming cost V 7 bases and J 4 bases, with 13 bases left between them. This CDR3 comprises 13 residues. CDR1 and CDR2 (germline): LNHDA, SQIVND (reference sequence). A linear amplification protocol produced the TCR libraries from around 510 ng of total RNA. MiXCR, applied by TCRdb to the reads, yields one record per CDR3 protein. Among approximately 200,000 distinct CDR3 sequences, about four fifths were seen once, and the ten largest hold 2% to 2.5%. The source of this sequence is a pool of human donors in good health; the sample pools cells from several healthy donors. J is TRBJ1-1 and V is TRBV19, with D unresolved. The source material was naive CD4+ and CD8+ T cells sorted from blood, pooled from several donors. The CDR3 loop reads CASMEAVGTEAFF. The CDR3 nucleotides read TGTGCCAGTATGGAGGCGGTTGGCACTGAAGCTTTCTTT.